The source of this T cell receptor (beta chain) is a study of blood T cell repertoires in COVID-19 (dated by TCRdb to the early 2020s). The study in broad terms: Collaborator samples came from the United States, Italy and Spain and covered acute and convalescent phases of COVID-19. The material from the prospective study consisted of cDNA or gDNA derived from T cells, B-cell-depleted T cells, or PBMCs. Deeply sampled blood TCRbeta repertoires from subjects exposed to, actively infected with, or recovered from COVID-19 were included in the dataset. The repertoires were made available in a free public database intended to serve as a resource for research on the immune response to SARS-CoV-2. The samples were drawn from two sources: the first 160 participants of the ongoing ImmuneRACE study, and 950 to 1,500 subjects contributed by 6 global collaborators. Nearly every sample came with metadata listing a de-identified subject ID, COVID-19 status, age in years and sex. HLA class I and class II types, where available, came from metadata supplied by the sample provider rather than from assay-based typing.

TCRbeta CDR3 regions were amplified from genomic DNA by means of the immunoSEQ Assay, a bias-controlled multiplex PCR. On the authors' methods: The number of nucleated cells in each sample was estimated from the amplification of reference gene primers within the assay. To quantify the absolute abundance of each unique TCRbeta CDR3 rearrangement, sequence reads were collapsed and filtered. For each sample, productive Simpson clonality was calculated as the square root of Simpson's diversity index over productive rearrangements. Entries here come from immuneACCESS through TCRdb and include only in-frame sequences with V and J called. Some clones fail to appear in such tables; in the studies checked, an unresolved V gene covers under half of the shortfall, and the cause of the remainder is unknown. V and J calls and clone size are as listed in that table; D and trimming were resolved from the DNA. The sample data list about 140,000 clones, and over 75% of these were observed just once. Of the sample, around 1.6% is held by the ten largest clones.

V is reduced by 4 bases and J by 2 bases, leaving a spacing of 12 bases between them. In the germline V gene (reference sequence), CDR1 corresponds to MNHEY and CDR2 to SMNVEV. The CDR3 contains 14 residues, cysteine and phenylalanine counted. The read is trimmed to its CDR3 DNA, 42 bases read in frame from base 1. Of note for this clone: It has no known antigen specificity. The record has no base qualities; no much larger clone is one base away.

Each collaborating institution followed its own protocols to collect whole blood in K2EDTA tubes. For TCRbeta analysis, collaborators shipped samples in one of three forms: frozen whole blood, isolated PBMCs, or DNA extracted from either of those sample types. What the study reported, not specific to this receptor: The quantity of clinical and demographic metadata differed by source and by participant and was supplied without curation.

This receptor was taken from a human donor in a cohort sampled during active COVID-19. The specimen sequenced was peripheral blood. The rearrangement joined TRBV27 to TRBJ2-7, with TRBD2 tentatively as D gene (7 bases match). The nucleotide sequence is given as TGTGCCAGCAGTTACGGGGGGCCAACCTACGAGCAGTACTTC. Protein translation: CASSYGGPTYEQYF.